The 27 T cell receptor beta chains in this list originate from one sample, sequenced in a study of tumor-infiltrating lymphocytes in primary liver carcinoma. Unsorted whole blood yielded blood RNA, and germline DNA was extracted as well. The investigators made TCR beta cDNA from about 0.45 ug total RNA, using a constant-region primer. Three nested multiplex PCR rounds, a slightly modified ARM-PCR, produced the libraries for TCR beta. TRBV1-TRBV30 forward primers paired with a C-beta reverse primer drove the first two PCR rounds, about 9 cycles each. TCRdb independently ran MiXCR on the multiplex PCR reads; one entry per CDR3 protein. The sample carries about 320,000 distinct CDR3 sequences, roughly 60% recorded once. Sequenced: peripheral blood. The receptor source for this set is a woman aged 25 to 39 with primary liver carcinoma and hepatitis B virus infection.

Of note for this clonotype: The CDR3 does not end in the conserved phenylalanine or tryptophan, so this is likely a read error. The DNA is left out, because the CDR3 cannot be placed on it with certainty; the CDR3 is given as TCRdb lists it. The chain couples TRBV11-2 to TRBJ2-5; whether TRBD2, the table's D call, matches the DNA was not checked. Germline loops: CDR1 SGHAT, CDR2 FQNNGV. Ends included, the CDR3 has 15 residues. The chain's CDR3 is CASSWTSGTLETQYL.

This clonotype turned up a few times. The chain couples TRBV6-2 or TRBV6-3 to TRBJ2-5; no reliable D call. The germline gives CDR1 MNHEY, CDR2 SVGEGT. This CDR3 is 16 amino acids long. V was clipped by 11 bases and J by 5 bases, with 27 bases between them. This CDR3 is CAASSYGTSSRETQYF. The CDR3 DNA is TGTGCCGCCAGCAGTTACGGAACATCGTCAAGGGAGACCCAGTACTTC.

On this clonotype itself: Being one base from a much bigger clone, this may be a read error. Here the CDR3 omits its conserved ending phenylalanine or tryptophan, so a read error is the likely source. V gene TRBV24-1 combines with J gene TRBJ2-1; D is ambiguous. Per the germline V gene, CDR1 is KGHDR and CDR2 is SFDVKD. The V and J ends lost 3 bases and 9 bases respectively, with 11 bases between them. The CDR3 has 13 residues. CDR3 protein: CATSDPDFGEQFL. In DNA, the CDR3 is TGTGCCACCAGTGATCCCGACTTTGGTGAGCAGTTCTTA.

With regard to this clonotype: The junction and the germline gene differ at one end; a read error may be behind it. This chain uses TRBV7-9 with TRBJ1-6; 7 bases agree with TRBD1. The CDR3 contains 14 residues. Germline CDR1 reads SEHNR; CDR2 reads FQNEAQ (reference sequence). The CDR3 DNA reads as TGTGTCAGCAGCGCCGGACAGGCGAATTCACCCCTCCACTTT. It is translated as CVSSAGQANSPLHF.

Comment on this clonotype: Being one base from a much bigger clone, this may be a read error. CDR3 sequence reads: CASSFSMGSYNEQFF. The CDR3 DNA reads TGTGCCAGCAGCTTTTCAATGGGCTCCTACAATGAGCAGTTCTTC. The genes are TRBV5-6 and TRBJ2-1; D call uncertain. CDR3 length: 15 residues. In germline, CDR1 is SGHDT, CDR2 YYEEEE. V was cut by 2 bases and J by 0 bases, with 9 bases left in between.

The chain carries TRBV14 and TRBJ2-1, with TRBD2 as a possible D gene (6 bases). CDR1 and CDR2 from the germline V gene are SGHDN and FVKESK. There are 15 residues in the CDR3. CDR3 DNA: TGTACCGGCAGCCCCCGGTCTAGCGCCTACAATGAGCAGTTCTTC. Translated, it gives CTGSPRSSAYNEQFF. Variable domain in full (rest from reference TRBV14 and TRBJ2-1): EAGVTQFPSHSVIEKGQTVTLRCDPISGHDNLYWYRRVMGKEIKFLLHFVKESKQDESGMPNNRFLAERTGGTYSTLKVQPAELEDSGVYFCTGSPRSSAYNEQFFGPGTRLTVL.

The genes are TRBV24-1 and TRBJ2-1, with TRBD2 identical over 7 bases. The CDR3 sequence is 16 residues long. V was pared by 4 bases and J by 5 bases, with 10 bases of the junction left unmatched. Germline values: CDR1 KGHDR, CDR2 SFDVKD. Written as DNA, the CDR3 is TGTGCCACCAGTGACCCGGGGGGAGGGCACCACAATGAGCAGTTCTTC. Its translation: CATSDPGGGHHNEQFF.

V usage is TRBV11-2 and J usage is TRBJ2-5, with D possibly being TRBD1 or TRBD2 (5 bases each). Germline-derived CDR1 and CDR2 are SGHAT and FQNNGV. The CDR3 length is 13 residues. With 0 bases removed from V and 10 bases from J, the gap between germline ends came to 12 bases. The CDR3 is CASSLDFWGIQYF. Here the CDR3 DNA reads TGTGCCAGCAGCTTAGATTTCTGGGGGATCCAGTACTTC.

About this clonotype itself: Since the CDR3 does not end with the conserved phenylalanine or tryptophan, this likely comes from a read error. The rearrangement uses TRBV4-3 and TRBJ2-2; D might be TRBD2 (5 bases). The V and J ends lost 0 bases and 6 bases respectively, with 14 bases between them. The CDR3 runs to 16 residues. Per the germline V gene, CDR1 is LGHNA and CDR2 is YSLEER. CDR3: CASSQEDPWEPGELFS. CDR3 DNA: TGCGCCAGCAGCCAAGAGGATCCGTGGGAGCCCGGGGAGCTGTTTTCT.

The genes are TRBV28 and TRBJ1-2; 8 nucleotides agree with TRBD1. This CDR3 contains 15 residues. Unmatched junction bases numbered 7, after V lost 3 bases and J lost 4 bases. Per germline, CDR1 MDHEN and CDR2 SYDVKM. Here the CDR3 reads CASSFLQGEAYGYTF. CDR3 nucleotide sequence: TGTGCCAGCAGTTTTCTACAGGGGGAGGCCTATGGCTACACCTTC.

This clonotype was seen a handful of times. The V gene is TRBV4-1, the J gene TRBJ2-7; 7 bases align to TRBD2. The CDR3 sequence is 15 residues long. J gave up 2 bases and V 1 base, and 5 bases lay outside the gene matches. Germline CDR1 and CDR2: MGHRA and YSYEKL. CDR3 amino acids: CASSQGASGTYEQYF. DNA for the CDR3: TGCGCCAGCAGCCAAGGAGCTAGCGGTACCTACGAGCAGTACTTC.

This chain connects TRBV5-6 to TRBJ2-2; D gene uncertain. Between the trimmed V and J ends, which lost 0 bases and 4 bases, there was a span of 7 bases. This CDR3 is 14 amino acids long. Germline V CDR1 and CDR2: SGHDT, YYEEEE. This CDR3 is CASSLVFVTGELFF. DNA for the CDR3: TGTGCCAGCAGCTTGGTGTTCGTCACCGGGGAGCTGTTTTTT. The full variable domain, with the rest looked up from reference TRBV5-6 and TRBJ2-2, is DAGVTQSPTHLIKTRGQQVTLRCSPKSGHDTVSWYQQALGQGPQFIFQYYEEEERQRGNFPDRFSGHQFPNYSSELNVNALLLGDSALYLCASSLVFVTGELFFGEGSRLTVL.

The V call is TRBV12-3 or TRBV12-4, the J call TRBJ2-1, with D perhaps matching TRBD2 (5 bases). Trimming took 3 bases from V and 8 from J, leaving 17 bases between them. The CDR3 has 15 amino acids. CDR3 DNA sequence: TGTGCCAGCAGTTTCTTTAGGCGAGAGGGCGATGAGCAGTTCTTC. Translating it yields CASSFFRREGDEQFF.

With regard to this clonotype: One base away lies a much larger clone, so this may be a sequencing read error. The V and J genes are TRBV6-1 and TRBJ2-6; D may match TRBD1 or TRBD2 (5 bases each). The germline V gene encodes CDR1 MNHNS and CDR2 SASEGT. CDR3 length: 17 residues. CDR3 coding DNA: TGTGCCAGCAGTGAAGCGTTTTCTAGCCCTGGGGCCAACATCCTGACTTTC. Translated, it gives CASSEAFSSPGANILTF.

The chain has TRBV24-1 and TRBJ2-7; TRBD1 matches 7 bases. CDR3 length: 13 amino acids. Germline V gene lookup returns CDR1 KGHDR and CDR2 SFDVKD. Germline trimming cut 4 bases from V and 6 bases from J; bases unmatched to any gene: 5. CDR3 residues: CATSELTGTEQYF. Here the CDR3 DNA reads TGTGCCACCAGTGAACTGACAGGGACCGAGCAGTACTTC.

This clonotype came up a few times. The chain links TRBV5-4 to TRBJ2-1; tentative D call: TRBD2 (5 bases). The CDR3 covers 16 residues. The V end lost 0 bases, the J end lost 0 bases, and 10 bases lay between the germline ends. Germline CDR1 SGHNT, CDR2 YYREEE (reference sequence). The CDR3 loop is CASSLADGSSYNEQFF. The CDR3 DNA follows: TGTGCCAGCAGCTTGGCCGATGGGAGCTCCTACAATGAGCAGTTCTTC.

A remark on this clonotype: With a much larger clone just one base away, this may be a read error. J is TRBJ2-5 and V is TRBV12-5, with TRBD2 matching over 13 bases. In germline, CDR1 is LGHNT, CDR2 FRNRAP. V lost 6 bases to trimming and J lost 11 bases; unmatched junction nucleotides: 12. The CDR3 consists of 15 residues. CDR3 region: CASGGGLAGYNEQYF. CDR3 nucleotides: TGTGCTAGTGGGGGGGGACTAGCGGGATACAATGAGCAGTACTTC.

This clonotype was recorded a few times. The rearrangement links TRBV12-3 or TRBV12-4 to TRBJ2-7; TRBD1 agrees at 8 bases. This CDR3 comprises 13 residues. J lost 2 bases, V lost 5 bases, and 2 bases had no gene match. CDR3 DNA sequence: TGTGCCAGCAGTCGACAGGGGACCTACGAGCAGTACTTC. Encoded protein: CASSRQGTYEQYF.

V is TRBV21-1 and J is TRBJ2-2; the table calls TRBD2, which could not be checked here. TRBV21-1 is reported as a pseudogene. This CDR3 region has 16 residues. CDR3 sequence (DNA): TGTGCCAGCAGCAATAAGCGGGGGGCGAACACCGGGGAGCTGTTTTTT. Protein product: CASSNKRGANTGELFF.

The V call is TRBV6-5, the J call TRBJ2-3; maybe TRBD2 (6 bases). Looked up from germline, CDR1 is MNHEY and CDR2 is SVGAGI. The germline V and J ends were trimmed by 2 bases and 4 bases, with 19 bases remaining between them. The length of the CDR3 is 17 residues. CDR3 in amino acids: CASSYGGSPRGADTQYF. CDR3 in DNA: TGTGCCAGCAGTTACGGAGGGAGCCCGAGGGGCGCAGATACGCAGTATTTT.

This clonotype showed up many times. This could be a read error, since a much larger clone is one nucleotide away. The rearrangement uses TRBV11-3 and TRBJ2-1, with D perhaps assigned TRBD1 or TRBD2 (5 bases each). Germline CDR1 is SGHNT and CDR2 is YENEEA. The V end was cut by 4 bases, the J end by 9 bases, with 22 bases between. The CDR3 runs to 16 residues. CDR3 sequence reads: CASSSPGRSPGREQFF. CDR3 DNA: TGTGCCAGCAGCTCCCCGGGACGTTCCCCGGGTCGTGAGCAGTTCTTC.

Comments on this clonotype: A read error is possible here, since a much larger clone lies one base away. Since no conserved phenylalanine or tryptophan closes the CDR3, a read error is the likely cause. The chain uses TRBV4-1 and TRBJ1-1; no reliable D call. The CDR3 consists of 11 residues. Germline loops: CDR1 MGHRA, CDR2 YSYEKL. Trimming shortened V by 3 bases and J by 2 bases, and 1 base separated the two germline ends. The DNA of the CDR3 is TGCGCCAGCAGCCACAACACTGAAGCTTTCATT. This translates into CASSHNTEAFI.

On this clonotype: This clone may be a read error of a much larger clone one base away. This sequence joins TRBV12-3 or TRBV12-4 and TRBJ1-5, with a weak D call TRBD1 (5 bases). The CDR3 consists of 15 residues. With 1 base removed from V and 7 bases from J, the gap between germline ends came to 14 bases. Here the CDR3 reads CASSLGGGMEQPQHF. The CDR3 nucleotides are TGTGCCAGCAGTTTAGGGGGCGGGATGGAGCAGCCCCAGCATTTT.

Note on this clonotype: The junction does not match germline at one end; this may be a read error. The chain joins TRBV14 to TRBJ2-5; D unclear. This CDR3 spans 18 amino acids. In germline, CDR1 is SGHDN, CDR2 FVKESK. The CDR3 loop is CASNQVPGGRRWSETQYF. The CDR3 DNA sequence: TGTGCCAGCAACCAAGTCCCAGGCGGCAGAAGATGGTCGGAGACCCAGTACTTC.

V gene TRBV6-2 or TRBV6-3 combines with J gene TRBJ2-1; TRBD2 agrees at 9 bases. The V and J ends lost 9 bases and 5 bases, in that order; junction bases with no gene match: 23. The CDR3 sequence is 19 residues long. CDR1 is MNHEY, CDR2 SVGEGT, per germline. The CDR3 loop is CARSPPQTSGLKLHNEQFF. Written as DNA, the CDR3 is TGTGCCAGAAGCCCACCCCAGACTAGCGGACTCAAGCTTCACAATGAGCAGTTCTTC.

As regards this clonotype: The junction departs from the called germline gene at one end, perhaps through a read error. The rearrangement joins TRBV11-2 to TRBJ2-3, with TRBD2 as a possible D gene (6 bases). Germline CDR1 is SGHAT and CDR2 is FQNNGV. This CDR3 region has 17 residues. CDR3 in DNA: TGTGCCAGCAGCTTAGTTGGTAGCTGGAGGGCCGCAGATACGCAATATTTT. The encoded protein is CASSLVGSWRAADTQYF.

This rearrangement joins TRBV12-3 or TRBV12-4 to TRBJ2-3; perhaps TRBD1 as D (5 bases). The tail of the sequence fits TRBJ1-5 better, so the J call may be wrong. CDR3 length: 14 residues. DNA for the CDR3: TGTGCCAGCAGGCACGACAAGGTGGGGGATACGCAGCATTTT. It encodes CASRHDKVGDTQHF.